These 4 T cell receptor beta chains were sequenced from one sample in a study of vaccination and CD4 T cells after COVID-19. TCRdb reprocessed the PCR reads via MiXCR and lists one record per CDR3 protein. This sample has about 24,000 distinct CDR3 sequences, with 45% to 55% found just once. The sequenced sample was CD4+ T cells from blood, obtained before SARS-CoV-2 vaccination. These receptor sequences come from a human donor who had recovered from COVID-19.

The rearrangement joins TRBV5-1 to TRBJ1-2, with D possibly matching TRBD1 (6 bases). This CDR3 is built from 15 residues. Germline CDR1 SGHRS, CDR2 YFSETQ. The V end was cut by 0 bases, the J end by 6 bases, with 15 bases between. The CDR3 coding sequence is TGCGCCAGCAGCTTGGGGAGGCGCAGGGGAGATGGCTACACCTTC. It encodes CASSLGRRRGDGYTF.

The chain combines TRBV7-8 with TRBJ1-6; D unresolved. The V and J ends lost 4 bases and 7 bases respectively, with 11 bases between them. The CDR3 is 14 residues long. From germline, CDR1 is SGHVS and CDR2 FQNEAQ. The CDR3 DNA reads as TGTGCCAGCAGCTGGCTGGGCCAAAATTCACCCCTCCACTTT. Residues: CASSWLGQNSPLHF.

The table lists this clonotype with a few counts. The chain couples TRBV6-1 to TRBJ2-3; tentatively, D is TRBD1 (5 bases). The CDR3 contains 13 residues. Germline V gives CDR1 MNHNS, CDR2 SASEGT. V was pared by 5 bases and J by 5 bases, with 11 bases between. CDR3 sequence (DNA): TGTGCCAGCAGTAAGGTCAGGGAAGATACGCAGTATTTT. It encodes CASSKVREDTQYF.

The genes are TRBV6-1 and TRBJ2-2; maybe TRBD1 (5 bases). Trimming took 5 bases from V and 1 from J, leaving 14 bases between them. CDR1 is MNHNS and CDR2 is SASEGT in the germline V gene. This CDR3 has 16 residues. Here the CDR3 reads CASSQWTPLNTGELFF. The CDR3 coding sequence is TGTGCCAGCAGTCAATGGACACCCCTGAACACCGGGGAGCTGTTTTTT.